Shown below are 18 T cell receptor beta chains from a single sample sequenced in a study of T-cell reconstitution after alpha-beta-depleted transplantation in children. This sample's TCRbeta library carried unique molecular identifier barcodes. One entry per CDR3 protein, called by TCRdb with MiXCR from the PCR reads. Of a few hundred thousand distinct CDR3 sequences in the sample, about 9.6% were seen once. Sequencing used PBMCs from the stem cell graft donor, obtained from the stem cell graft. The receptors derive from a human donor who donated a stem cell graft to a child with SCID.

This clonotype has a count of ten or more. The V gene is TRBV7-2, the J gene TRBJ2-7, with D uncertain. The CDR3 has 13 amino acids. Germline assignment: CDR1 SGHTA and CDR2 FQGNSA. V gave up 3 bases and J gave up 6 bases, with 12 bases separating them. The CDR3 region is CASSFYGRSEQYF. The CDR3 nucleotides are TGTGCCAGCAGCTTCTATGGGCGGTCCGAGCAGTACTTC.

This clonotype was seen repeatedly, ten times or more. The rearrangement links TRBV20-1 to TRBJ2-7; TRBD1 aligns across 7 bases. With 0 bases clipped from V and 7 bases from J, the junction kept 9 bases outside the gene matches. Per germline, CDR1 DFQATT and CDR2 SNEGSKA (reference sequence). This CDR3 contains 14 residues. In DNA form, the CDR3 reads TGCAGTGCTAGAGAGGGACAGACCCACTTGGAGCAGTACTTC. Translating gives CSAREGQTHLEQYF.

The sample holds many counts of this clonotype. The chain employs TRBV19 and TRBJ1-1; D gene uncertain. Germline V CDR1 and CDR2: LNHDA, SQIVND (reference sequence). V was clipped by 4 bases and J by 0 bases, with 24 bases between them. CDR3 length: 19 residues. DNA for the CDR3: TGTGCCAGTAGTACTATCCGCCAGTCCTCCCTAGCCTTGAACACTGAAGCTTTCTTT. Translated, it gives CASSTIRQSSLALNTEAFF.

This clonotype was recorded at least ten times. This chain uses TRBV28 with TRBJ2-5; D not certain. The V gene lost 1 base and the J gene lost 5 bases, with 14 bases spanning the gap. Per the germline V gene, CDR1 is MDHEN and CDR2 is SYDVKM. The CDR3 is 15 amino acids. CDR3 bases: TGTGCCAGCAGTTTATCTGCTGGGTCAAGTGAGACCCAGTACTTC. Translation gives CASSLSAGSSETQYF.

This clonotype was counted ten times or more. V gene TRBV12-3 or TRBV12-4 combines with J gene TRBJ2-2, with 7 bases matching TRBD2. This CDR3 is 16 amino acids long. With V trimmed by 4 bases and J by 5 bases, 10 bases remained unmatched. The CDR3 DNA sequence: TGTGCCAGCAGTTCCCCGGGACTAACGGCGACCGGGGAGCTGTTTTTT. Its protein is CASSSPGLTATGELFF.

V is TRBV7-2 and J is TRBJ2-3; TRBD2 agrees at 7 bases. Germline-derived CDR1 and CDR2 are SGHTA and FQGNSA. The CDR3 runs to 16 residues. Trimming took 3 bases from V and 6 from J; bases not matched to a gene: 12. The CDR3 here is CASSFSGVVGRDTQYF. The CDR3 DNA is TGTGCCAGCAGCTTCAGCGGGGTCGTGGGGAGGGATACGCAGTATTTT.

This clonotype was seen more than once but under ten times. A junction boundary mismatches the germline segment, possibly from a read error. The chain joins TRBV3-1 to TRBJ2-1; perhaps TRBD1 as D (6 bases). This CDR3 comprises 17 residues. Looked up from germline, CDR1 is LGHDT and CDR2 is YNNKEL (reference sequence). CDR3 coding DNA: TGTGCCTGCAGCCAAGACGTCCGGCAGGGGTCCTACAATGAGCAGTTCTTC. Its translation: CACSQDVRQGSYNEQFF.

This clonotype was counted many times. CDR3 region: CASTAESGGAYNEQFF. The CDR3 coding sequence is TGTGCCAGCACCGCTGAAAGCGGGGGGGCCTACAATGAGCAGTTCTTC. This rearrangement joins TRBV27 to TRBJ2-1; 10 nucleotides align to TRBD2. Germline values: CDR1 MNHEY, CDR2 SMNVEV (reference sequence). The V and J ends lost 7 bases and 2 bases, in that order; junction bases with no gene match: 8. This CDR3 is built from 16 residues.

This clonotype came up many times. The CDR3: CSARNQQGARSYEQYF. The CDR3 region has the DNA TGCAGTGCCAGGAACCAACAGGGGGCGCGTTCCTACGAGCAGTACTTC. This chain links TRBV20-1 with TRBJ2-7; TRBD1 matches at 9 bases. J gave up 1 base and V 6 bases, and 13 bases lay outside the gene matches. Germline-derived CDR1 and CDR2 are DFQATT and SNEGSKA (reference sequence). The CDR3 runs to 16 residues.

This clonotype was seen repeatedly, ten times or more. This chain links TRBV5-5 with TRBJ2-1; D uncertain. Per germline, CDR1 SGHKS and CDR2 YYEKEE (reference sequence). This CDR3 is 17 amino acids long. V lost 0 bases and J lost 3, with 16 bases in between. CDR3: CASSLEFSDILYNEQFF. CDR3 coding DNA: TGTGCCAGCAGCTTGGAATTTTCAGATATACTCTACAATGAGCAGTTCTTC.

This clonotype was counted ten times or more. The V and J genes are TRBV28 and TRBJ2-7, with TRBD1 matching over 12 bases. From germline, CDR1 is MDHEN and CDR2 SYDVKM. CDR3 length: 15 residues. V gave up 3 bases and J gave up 9 bases; unmatched junction bases: 9. CDR3: CASSFTGTGGLGQYF. The CDR3 region has the DNA TGTGCCAGCAGTTTCACCGGGACAGGGGGCCTAGGGCAGTACTTC.

The rearrangement uses TRBV2 and TRBJ1-1; tentative D call: TRBD1 (6 bases). V lost 4 bases, J lost 4 bases, and 25 bases lay in between. The germline CDR1 and CDR2 sequences are SNHLY and FYNNEI. The CDR3 has 18 amino acids. The DNA for the CDR3 is TGTGCCAGCAGTGCCCGGGAAACAGGGTCCGGGCTCGGCACTGAAGCTTTCTTT. Its protein is CASSARETGSGLGTEAFF. Full variable domain (outside the CDR3, taken from reference TRBV2 and TRBJ1-1): EPEVTQTPSHQVTQMGQEVILRCVPISNHLYFYWYRQILGQKVEFLVSFYNNEISEKSEIFDDQFSVERPDGSNFTLKIRSTKLEDSAMYFCASSARETGSGLGTEAFFGQGTRLTVV.

Many counts were recorded for this clonotype. The chain is built from TRBV20-1 and TRBJ2-7; D unclear. Germline CDR1 and CDR2: DFQATT and SNEGSKA (reference sequence). Trimming shortened V by 4 bases and J by 7 bases, and 11 bases separated the two germline ends. The CDR3 loop spans 11 amino acids. The CDR3 DNA follows: TGCAGTGCTAAAGGGTCCGGGGAGCAGTACTTC. This sequence encodes CSAKGSGEQYF.

This clonotype was observed a handful of times. The rearrangement uses TRBV7-9 and TRBJ2-7, with TRBD2 matching 7 bases. CDR3 size: 12 residues. V shed 5 bases, J shed 6 bases, and the junction held 4 bases outside the gene matches. CDR1 is SEHNR, CDR2 FQNEAQ, per germline (reference sequence). CDR3 residues: CASSLWEGEQYF. The CDR3 bases are TGTGCCAGCAGCCTCTGGGAGGGCGAGCAGTACTTC.

This clonotype has ten or more counts. The chain recombines TRBV21-1 with TRBJ2-1; the DNA was not used to check the table's D call, TRBD2. TRBV21-1 is shown as a pseudogene. The CDR3 totals 17 residues. For the CDR3, the DNA is TGTGCCAGCAGCAAAAGGGCGGGAGACACTCCCATGGTTGAGCAGTTCTTC. Protein product: CASSKRAGDTPMVEQFF.

On this clonotype itself: This may be a read error, as it is one base from a much larger clone. The chain links TRBV20-1 to TRBJ2-1; 10 bases are a match to TRBD2. This CDR3 contains 13 residues. Germline assignment: CDR1 DFQATT and CDR2 SNEGSKA (reference sequence). CDR3 residues: CSTRSGGDGEQLF. CDR3 bases: TGCAGCACACGCAGCGGGGGGGATGGTGAGCAGCTCTTC.

In regard to this clonotype: With a much larger clone just one base away, this may be a read error. V usage is TRBV13 and J usage is TRBJ1-2; possible D gene TRBD1, 6 bases. CDR1 is PRHDT and CDR2 is FYEKMQ in the germline V gene (reference sequence). There are 14 residues in the CDR3. CDR3 region: CASSPPPGVYGDTF. Here the CDR3 DNA reads TGTGCCAGCAGCCCACCCCCAGGGGTCTATGGCGACACCTTC.

The chain couples TRBV12-3 or TRBV12-4 to TRBJ1-3; D gene unclear. This CDR3 spans 14 amino acids. V was trimmed by 6 bases and J by 0 bases, leaving 9 bases between them. The CDR3: CASRIGFSGNTIYF. CDR3 nucleotides: TGTGCCAGCAGGATAGGTTTCTCTGGAAACACCATATATTTT.